Each of the 23 T cell receptor beta chains below was sequenced from the same sample in a study of blood T cell repertoires in COVID-19. Method: immunoSEQ multiplex PCR; TCRdb's copy keeps in-frame clones and lacks some. The sample has approximately 150,000 clones, 65% to 85% seen once. What was sequenced was PBMCs or T cells enriched from blood (not recorded which). Every receptor here comes from a man aged 35 to 55 who had recovered from COVID-19.

V is TRBV24-1 and J is TRBJ2-5; a possible D gene is TRBD2 (6 bases). Germline V CDR1 and CDR2: KGHDR, SFDVKD. The CDR3 length is 14 residues. V lost 4 bases and J lost 4, with 12 bases in between. The CDR3 DNA is TGTGCCACCAGTGACAGGGAGGTGGGAGAGACCCAGTACTTC. Residues: CATSDREVGETQYF.

This clone was seen a single time. The V gene is TRBV6-5, the J gene TRBJ1-5, with D uncertain. Germline loops: CDR1 MNHEY, CDR2 SVGAGI. The ends were cut back, 7 bases at V and 0 bases at J, with 13 bases in the middle. CDR3 length: 15 amino acids. CDR3 DNA: TGTGCCAGCACCGTTGACGCGGGTAGCAATCAGCCCCAGCATTTT. Its translation: CASTVDAGSNQPQHF.

This chain joins TRBV5-1 and TRBJ2-3; D gene unclear. Trimming left V 5 bases short and J 2 bases short, with 9 bases between. This CDR3 contains 13 residues. CDR1 SGHRS and CDR2 YFSETQ come from the germline V gene. The CDR3 sequence is CASRERDTDTQYF. In DNA, the CDR3 is TGCGCCAGCAGGGAGAGAGACACAGATACGCAGTATTTT.

The rearrangement joins TRBV3-1 (or the pseudogene TRBV3-2) to TRBJ2-1; TRBD1 matches at 9 bases. Germline CDR1 reads LGHDT; CDR2 reads YNNKEL (reference sequence). Losses at the gene ends were 6 bases for V and 12 bases for J; bases not matched to a gene: 9. The CDR3 contains 13 residues. CDR3 nucleotide sequence: TGTGCCAGCAGAACAGGGGGCGTGGGTAGGCAGTTCTTC. Residues: CASRTGGVGRQFF.

The chain carries TRBV30 and TRBJ1-2; tentative D call: TRBD1 (6 bases). This CDR3 has 14 amino acids. CDR1 GTSNPN and CDR2 SVGIG come from the germline V gene (reference sequence). Trimming took off 0 bases at V and 5 bases at J, with 13 bases between the two ends. The CDR3 nucleotides read TGTGCCTGGAGTGTACAGGGCAGCCAATATGGCTACACCTTC. Translation gives CAWSVQGSQYGYTF.

The chain carries TRBV3-1 (or the pseudogene TRBV3-2) and TRBJ1-2; TRBD1 is a possible D gene (6 bases). Germline loops: CDR1 LGHDT, CDR2 YNNKEL (reference sequence). The CDR3 sequence is 16 residues long. Between the trimmed V and J ends, which lost 0 bases and 7 bases, there was a span of 18 bases. Here the CDR3 DNA reads TGTGCCAGCAGCCAAGATAGGAGTCAGGGGCTCCTTGGCTACACCTTC. The encoded protein is CASSQDRSQGLLGYTF.

The chain combines TRBV30 with TRBJ1-5; tentatively, D is TRBD1 (5 bases). The CDR3 runs 15 residues. The V gene lost 2 bases and the J gene lost 5 bases, with 16 bases spanning the gap. Germline V gene data show CDR1 as GTSNPN and CDR2 as SVGIG (reference sequence). The CDR3 DNA sequence: TGTGCCTGGAGTCGGACGGGGGGAGGTCATCAGCCCCAGCATTTT. Encoded protein: CAWSRTGGGHQPQHF.

This clone was detected a few times. The chain couples TRBV12-5 to TRBJ2-1; the match to TRBD1 covers 10 bases. The J segment lost 6 bases and the V segment lost 3 bases, leaving 5 bases of the junction unmatched. In germline, CDR1 is LGHNT, CDR2 FRNRAP. The CDR3 covers 15 residues. DNA for the CDR3: TGTGCTAGTGGTTTATTCGGGACAGGGGTCAATGAGCAGTTCTTC. Translation gives CASGLFGTGVNEQFF.

J is TRBJ2-1 and V is TRBV5-3; tentative D call: TRBD2 (6 bases). TRBV5-3 is an open reading frame, and its role is uncertain. V was pared by 2 bases and J by 5 bases, with 11 bases between. The CDR3 totals 14 residues. The CDR3 protein is CARSFRTTDNEQFF. For the CDR3, the DNA is TGTGCCAGAAGCTTCCGGACTACAGACAATGAGCAGTTCTTC.

The table lists this clone with a count of one. The rearrangement joins TRBV24-1 to TRBJ2-5; D might be TRBD2 (7 bases). Trimming left V 9 bases short and J 5 bases short, with 21 bases between. CDR1 and CDR2 (germline): KGHDR, SFDVKD. CDR3 length equals 15 residues. CDR3 sequence (DNA): TGTGCCACCTCACGTCGGGGGGCATTAGGGGAGACCCAGTACTTC. As protein: CATSRRGALGETQYF.

The rearrangement uses TRBV7-9 and TRBJ2-2; 8 bases line up with TRBD2. Trimming removed 4 bases from V and 2 bases from J; junction bases left unmatched: 3. Looked up from germline, CDR1 is SEHNR and CDR2 is FQNEAQ (reference sequence). This CDR3 comprises 15 residues. CDR3 sequence: CASSSGLVNTGELFF. For the CDR3, the DNA is TGTGCCAGCAGCTCGGGACTAGTTAACACCGGGGAGCTGTTTTTT.

The rearrangement links TRBV6-5 to TRBJ1-5, with TRBD1 identical over 7 bases. There are 14 residues in the CDR3. CDR1 MNHEY and CDR2 SVGAGI come from the germline V gene. Trimming removed 6 bases from V and 2 bases from J; junction bases left unmatched: 4. The CDR3 coding sequence is TGTGCCAGCAGACCCACAGGGGGCAATCAGCCCCAGCATTTT. Protein product: CASRPTGGNQPQHF.

The genes are TRBV11-2 and TRBJ2-5, with 7 bases fitting TRBD2. Germline assignment: CDR1 SGHAT and CDR2 FQNNGV. V gave up 5 bases and J gave up 7 bases; unmatched junction bases: 10. The CDR3 is 14 residues long. The CDR3 DNA reads as TGTGCCAGCAGCCCAGAACGGGGGGTCGCGACCCAGTACTTC. Protein sequence: CASSPERGVATQYF.

V usage is TRBV9 and J usage is TRBJ1-1; 7 bases agree with TRBD1. Germline loops: CDR1 SGDLS, CDR2 YYNGEE. V shed 2 bases and J 4 bases; nucleotides not matched to a gene: 14. The CDR3 totals 17 residues. The chain's CDR3 is CASSVGQGDVSSTEAFF. Here the CDR3 DNA reads TGTGCCAGCAGCGTTGGGCAGGGGGATGTGAGTAGCACTGAAGCTTTCTTT.

This CDR3 is CASSVAGGLPDTQYF. CDR3 coding DNA: TGTGCCAGCAGCGTTGCCGGGGGGCTACCAGATACGCAGTATTTT. V and J are TRBV13 and TRBJ2-3; tentatively, D is TRBD2 (7 bases). Trimming removed 5 bases from V and 4 bases from J, with 16 bases in between. The CDR3 covers 15 residues. The germline V gene encodes CDR1 PRHDT and CDR2 FYEKMQ (reference sequence).

The genes are TRBV15 and TRBJ2-2; the D gene is possibly TRBD1 (6 bases). The CDR3 consists of 15 residues. Germline CDR1 reads LNHNV; CDR2 reads YYDKDF (reference sequence). V was clipped by 4 bases and J by 7 bases, with 16 bases between them. The CDR3 DNA reads as TGTGCCACCAGCACAGATAGACAGGTCGGCGGGGAGCTGTTTTTT. This codes for CATSTDRQVGGELFF.

The chain combines TRBV5-1 with TRBJ1-2; 8 bases align to TRBD1. The junction had 4 bases not matched to a gene; V was cut back by 4 bases and J by 2 bases. Per germline, CDR1 SGHRS and CDR2 YFSETQ. CDR3 length: 14 residues. The CDR3 DNA reads TGCGCCAGCAGCCCGACAGGGGACAACTATGGCTACACCTTC. Translated: CASSPTGDNYGYTF.

The chain has TRBV2 and TRBJ2-5; D gene uncertain. Germline V CDR1 and CDR2: SNHLY, FYNNEI. The CDR3 contains 13 residues. V gave up 4 bases and J gave up 5 bases, with 11 bases separating them. The CDR3 DNA reads as TGTGCCAGCAGTGGCCAGATAACGGAGACCCAGTACTTC. Translated, it gives CASSGQITETQYF.

In its sample, this clone was seen a few times. The chain carries TRBV27 and TRBJ2-1, with D tentatively TRBD2 (6 bases). In germline, CDR1 is MNHEY, CDR2 SMNVEV (reference sequence). The CDR3 consists of 16 residues. The ends were cut back, 5 bases at V and 5 bases at J, with 19 bases in the middle. CDR3 in amino acids: CASSPVGTPRNNEQFF. The CDR3, as DNA: TGTGCCAGCAGTCCGGTGGGGACTCCACGGAACAATGAGCAGTTCTTC.

The chain has TRBV15 and TRBJ1-1, with D maybe TRBD1 (5 bases). Per the germline V gene, CDR1 is LNHNV and CDR2 is YYDKDF (reference sequence). The V end lost 1 base, the J end lost 0 bases, and 9 bases lay between the germline ends. This CDR3 comprises 15 residues. DNA of the CDR3: TGTGCCACCAGCAGAGGGGGCCTCATGAACACTGAAGCTTTCTTT. Translated: CATSRGGLMNTEAFF.

The genes are TRBV7-6 and TRBJ2-5; TRBD1 is a possible D gene (6 bases). Germline V gives CDR1 SGHVS, CDR2 FNYEAQ. V lost 5 bases and J lost 0, with 10 bases in between. The CDR3 has 14 amino acids. CDR3 amino acids: CASSRGQYQETQYF. The CDR3 bases are TGTGCCAGCAGCCGAGGACAGTACCAAGAGACCCAGTACTTC.

As for this clone: Other nucleotide sequences from this sample produce the same CDR3. The rearrangement uses TRBV2 and TRBJ1-3; tentatively, D is TRBD1 (6 bases). The CDR3 loop spans 15 amino acids. V lost 5 bases and J 2 bases, leaving 13 bases between the germline ends. Germline-derived CDR1 and CDR2 are SNHLY and FYNNEI. The CDR3 DNA follows: TGTGCCAGCAGTCACCCACAGGGAGCTGGAAACACCATATATTTT. This encodes CASSHPQGAGNTIYF.

This clone was seen only a few times. The chain carries TRBV9 and TRBJ2-3; the match to TRBD2 covers 9 bases. Germline V lookup: CDR1 SGDLS, CDR2 YYNGEE. Germline trimming cut 4 bases from V and 5 bases from J; bases unmatched to any gene: 8. The CDR3 runs 15 residues. CDR3 amino acids: CASSFTSGGLDTQYF. CDR3 coding DNA: TGTGCCAGCAGCTTTACGAGCGGGGGGTTAGATACGCAGTATTTT. The full variable domain, in which reference TRBV9 and TRBJ2-3 provide the parts outside the CDR3, is DSGVTQTPKHLITATGQRVTLRCSPRSGDLSVYWYQQSLDQGLQFLIQYYNGEERAKGNILERFSAQQFPDLHSELNLSSLELGDSALYFCASSFTSGGLDTQYFGPGTRLTVL.